This TCR beta chain was profiled in a study of vaccination and CD4 T cells after COVID-19. Study information: Participants got two doses of BNT162b2 or mRNA-1273 vaccine. Overlapping spike pools from SARS-CoV-2 and HCoV-NL63, HCoV-OC43 and HCoV-229E served as culture stimuli.

Cultured CD4+ T cells had their DNA profiled by the Oncomine TCR Beta short-read assay. Each CDR3 protein gets one entry after TCRdb re-called the PCR reads with MiXCR. This sample has 6,000 to 7,000 distinct CDR3 sequences, with around 42% found just once. As to treatment: roughly 11-day PBMC culture with coronavirus spike peptide pools or control peptides (ViraFEST assay). This CDR3 region has 17 residues. V lost 0 bases and J 2 bases, leaving 17 bases between the germline ends. With regard to this clonotype: Its antigen is unknown.

The genes are TRBV12-3 or TRBV12-4 and TRBJ2-7, with D perhaps matching TRBD1 or TRBD2 (6 bases each). The sequence came from a human donor who had recovered from COVID-19. The sample taken for sequencing was CD4+ T cells from blood, cultured in vitro. This CDR3 reads CASSLARDVQGAYEQYF. The CDR3 bases are TGTGCCAGCAGTTTAGCGCGGGATGTACAGGGCGCCTACGAGCAGTACTTC.